This T cell receptor (beta chain) was retrieved from a study of T-cell memory formation after mild COVID-19. Study outcomes and limitations: Pre-infection memory contained some responding clones, which suggested that cross-reactive memory had joined.

CDR3 length equals 15 residues. V shed 7 bases and J shed 1 base, with 17 bases lying between them. Germline loops: CDR1 MNHNY, CDR2 SVGAGI (reference sequence). Of note for this clonotype: Its target is unknown.

TCRdb re-called the 5' RACE reads through MiXCR, storing one row per CDR3 protein. The data show 400,000 to 550,000 distinct CDR3 sequences, roughly 25% seen once. V usage is TRBV6-6 and J usage is TRBJ2-7; possibly TRBD1 for D (5 bases). Sequencing used PBMCs or a T cell subset sorted from them (not recorded which). This clonotype originated in an adult woman who had mild COVID-19 (a few samples of this study predate the infection). Cell type and time point are not known. CDR3 DNA: TGTGCCAGCACCCCACAACAGGAGACTTCCTACGAGCAGTACTTC. It specifies CASTPQQETSYEQYF.